The rows below give T cell receptor beta chains drawn from one sample of a study of blood T cell repertoires in COVID-19. Here immunoSEQ multiplex PCR was the method, and the copy in TCRdb shows in-frame clones only, minus some. The data show about 69,000 clones, with 65% to 90% seen just once and 2.5% to 3% held by the top ten. The sequenced sample consisted of peripheral blood. The origin of the receptors is a man of 80 years or more with acute or convalescent COVID-19. Both conserved end residues are part of each CDR3. Fields, in order: J gene, D gene, CDR3 length, V gene, clone size, CDR3 DNA, CDR3 protein. The D gene is left open where the match is weak. Expanded clones are given a class, and other clones once, few, many or no size at all.

j_call: TRBJ1-5
d_call: NA
cdr3_length: 16
v_call: TRBV11-2
clone_size: NA
cdr3_nt: TGTGCCAGCAGCTTATATCCAGGGGATAGCAATCAGCCCCAGCATTTT
cdr3_aa: CASSLYPGDSNQPQHF

j_call: TRBJ2-3
d_call: TRBD2
cdr3_length: 17
v_call: TRBV9
clone_size: NA
cdr3_nt: TGTGCCAGCAGCGGGAGGGGGACTAGCGTTAGCACAGATACGCAGTATTTT
cdr3_aa: CASSGRGTSVSTDTQYF

j_call: TRBJ2-3
d_call: TRBD1
cdr3_length: 13
v_call: TRBV24-1
clone_size: NA
cdr3_nt: TGTGCCACCAGTGATGAAGCCACAGGGGGCGAGTATTTT
cdr3_aa: CATSDEATGGEYF

j_call: TRBJ1-5
d_call: NA
cdr3_length: 15
v_call: TRBV25-1
clone_size: NA
cdr3_nt: TGTGCCAGCAGTAATTCAGGGCAGGGCAATCAGCCCCAGCATTTT
cdr3_aa: CASSNSGQGNQPQHF

j_call: TRBJ2-6
d_call: TRBD1
cdr3_length: 19
v_call: TRBV10-3
clone_size: NA
cdr3_nt: TGTGCCATCGGCTGGCCCGGGGGACAGGGTAGGTCTGGGGCCAACGTCCTGACTTTC
cdr3_aa: CAIGWPGGQGRSGANVLTF

j_call: TRBJ1-5
d_call: NA
cdr3_length: 14
v_call: TRBV24-1
clone_size: NA
cdr3_nt: TGTGCCACCTCTCCGGGACAAGACTATCAGCCCCAGCATTTT
cdr3_aa: CATSPGQDYQPQHF

j_call: TRBJ1-2
d_call: NA
cdr3_length: 12
v_call: TRBV11-2
clone_size: NA
cdr3_nt: TGTGCCAGCAGCTTAGGGCGGGATGGCTACACCTTC
cdr3_aa: CASSLGRDGYTF

j_call: TRBJ2-4
d_call: NA
cdr3_length: 17
v_call: TRBV19
clone_size: NA
cdr3_nt: TGTGCCAGTAGTATGCGGGCCAGCAACCTAGCCAAAAACATTCAGTACTTC
cdr3_aa: CASSMRASNLAKNIQYF

j_call: TRBJ2-1
d_call: TRBD1
cdr3_length: 13
v_call: TRBV24-1
clone_size: NA
cdr3_nt: TGTGCCACCAGGGGGACAGGGGGCAATGAGCAGTTCTTC
cdr3_aa: CATRGTGGNEQFF

j_call: TRBJ2-6
d_call: TRBD1
cdr3_length: 18
v_call: TRBV12-5
clone_size: NA
cdr3_nt: TGTGCTAGTGGTTTCTCCGGACAGGGCCTTTATGGGGCCAACGTCCTGACTTTC
cdr3_aa: CASGFSGQGLYGANVLTF

j_call: TRBJ2-5
d_call: TRBD1
cdr3_length: 15
v_call: TRBV4-3
clone_size: NA
cdr3_nt: TGCGCCAGCAGCCAAGGCCTGGGACAGGCAGAGACCCAGTACTTC
cdr3_aa: CASSQGLGQAETQYF

j_call: TRBJ2-1
d_call: NA
cdr3_length: 15
v_call: TRBV11-2
clone_size: NA
cdr3_nt: TGTGCCAGCAGTTTTAGCGGCCGAGGGTTCCATGAGCAGTTCTTC
cdr3_aa: CASSFSGRGFHEQFF

j_call: TRBJ2-7
d_call: NA
cdr3_length: 13
v_call: TRBV5-6
clone_size: NA
cdr3_nt: TGTGCCAGCAGCCCTTGGCCTGAACACGAGCAGTACTTC
cdr3_aa: CASSPWPEHEQYF

j_call: TRBJ2-3
d_call: NA
cdr3_length: 14
v_call: TRBV6-5
clone_size: few
cdr3_nt: TGTGCCAGCAGGCCCACCGGGAGCACAGATACGCAGTATTTT
cdr3_aa: CASRPTGSTDTQYF

j_call: TRBJ1-1
d_call: NA
cdr3_length: 13
v_call: TRBV21-1
clone_size: NA
cdr3_nt: TGTGCCAGCAGAATGAAGGGGGACACTGAAGCTTTCTTT
cdr3_aa: CASRMKGDTEAFF

j_call: TRBJ1-1
d_call: TRBD1
cdr3_length: 18
v_call: TRBV29-1
clone_size: once
cdr3_nt: TGCAGCGTTCCGGACAGGGGTTGGCCCTACGTAGAGGGCACTGAAGCTTTCTTT
cdr3_aa: CSVPDRGWPYVEGTEAFF

j_call: TRBJ1-1
d_call: NA
cdr3_length: 14
v_call: TRBV13
clone_size: NA
cdr3_nt: TGTGCCAGCAGGTTCCTGGAGGTGAACACTGAAGCTTTCTTT
cdr3_aa: CASRFLEVNTEAFF

j_call: TRBJ2-7
d_call: NA
cdr3_length: 12
v_call: TRBV10-3
clone_size: once
cdr3_nt: TGTGCCATCAGTGACACAGGGAACGAGCAGTACTTC
cdr3_aa: CAISDTGNEQYF

j_call: TRBJ1-6
d_call: NA
cdr3_length: 15
v_call: TRBV15
clone_size: NA
cdr3_nt: TGTGCCACCAGCGGATCCAGGGGCGGAAATTCACCCCTCCACTTT
cdr3_aa: CATSGSRGGNSPLHF

j_call: TRBJ1-2
d_call: NA
cdr3_length: 15
v_call: TRBV14
clone_size: NA
cdr3_nt: TGTGCCAGCAGCCAAGATACGGACAGACTCCCTGGCTACACCTTC
cdr3_aa: CASSQDTDRLPGYTF

j_call: TRBJ2-2
d_call: TRBD2
cdr3_length: 18
v_call: TRBV9
clone_size: NA
cdr3_nt: TGTGCCAGCAGCGTAGCTCGTCTAGGCGGGGGGAACACCGGGGAGCTGTTTTTT
cdr3_aa: CASSVARLGGGNTGELFF

j_call: TRBJ1-2
d_call: NA
cdr3_length: 10
v_call: TRBV25-1
clone_size: NA
cdr3_nt: TGTGCCAGCAGTGGCAGGGTCCTCACCTTC
cdr3_aa: CASSGRVLTF

j_call: TRBJ1-3
d_call: NA
cdr3_length: 20
v_call: TRBV6-4
clone_size: once
cdr3_nt: TGTGCCAGCAGTGACCCATCCTCCGGCCCAAGGGAGAGCTCTGGAAACACCATATATTTT
cdr3_aa: CASSDPSSGPRESSGNTIYF

j_call: TRBJ2-3
d_call: TRBD2
cdr3_length: 15
v_call: TRBV28
clone_size: NA
cdr3_nt: TGTGCCAGCAGTTTATCAGCGGGAGGGGCAGATACGCAGTATTTT
cdr3_aa: CASSLSAGGADTQYF

j_call: TRBJ2-7
d_call: NA
cdr3_length: 15
v_call: TRBV2
clone_size: NA
cdr3_nt: TGTGCCAGACTGATACGCCGGGACACGGTCTACGAGCAGTACTTC
cdr3_aa: CARLIRRDTVYEQYF

j_call: TRBJ1-2
d_call: NA
cdr3_length: 15
v_call: TRBV5-1
clone_size: NA
cdr3_nt: TGCGCCAGCAGCTTGGGAGGCAGATCCGCCGATGGCTACACCTTC
cdr3_aa: CASSLGGRSADGYTF

j_call: TRBJ2-7
d_call: TRBD1
cdr3_length: 16
v_call: TRBV6-2/TRBV6-3
clone_size: NA
cdr3_nt: TGTGCCAGCAGTCGTCTACCCGGGACAGGAGGCTACGAGCAGTACTTC
cdr3_aa: CASSRLPGTGGYEQYF

j_call: TRBJ2-2
d_call: TRBD2
cdr3_length: 18
v_call: TRBV19
clone_size: NA
cdr3_nt: TGTGCCAGTAGTATAGAAGGTAGCGGGAGGGCGAACACCGGGGAGCTGTTTTTT
cdr3_aa: CASSIEGSGRANTGELFF

j_call: TRBJ2-7
d_call: TRBD2
cdr3_length: 18
v_call: TRBV2
clone_size: NA
cdr3_nt: TGTGCCAGCGAGAGGCTCGCTAGCGGGAGGGCCCCTACCTACGAGCAGTACTTC
cdr3_aa: CASERLASGRAPTYEQYF

j_call: TRBJ2-1
d_call: NA
cdr3_length: 11
v_call: TRBV7-2
clone_size: NA
cdr3_nt: TGTGCCAGCAGCTACGGACTGGGCAAATTCTTC
cdr3_aa: CASSYGLGKFF

j_call: TRBJ1-5
d_call: NA
cdr3_length: 16
v_call: TRBV7-2
clone_size: NA
cdr3_nt: TGTGCCAGCAGCTTAATCGCGACAGTTAGCAATCAGCCCCAGCATTTT
cdr3_aa: CASSLIATVSNQPQHF

j_call: TRBJ2-2
d_call: TRBD1
cdr3_length: 16
v_call: TRBV5-1
clone_size: NA
cdr3_nt: TGCGCCAGCAGCTTGCAGGGACAGGGGGTTACCGGGGAGCTGTTTTTT
cdr3_aa: CASSLQGQGVTGELFF

j_call: TRBJ1-1
d_call: NA
cdr3_length: 15
v_call: TRBV14
clone_size: NA
cdr3_nt: TGTGCCAGCAGCCAAGATCCAGGGGTGAACACTGAAGCTTTCTTT
cdr3_aa: CASSQDPGVNTEAFF

j_call: TRBJ2-7
d_call: NA
cdr3_length: 16
v_call: TRBV6-5
clone_size: NA
cdr3_nt: TGTGCCAGCAGTTACCTAGACAGCTCTGCAGGCTACGAGCAGTACTTC
cdr3_aa: CASSYLDSSAGYEQYF

j_call: TRBJ1-2
d_call: NA
cdr3_length: 15
v_call: TRBV6-5
clone_size: NA
cdr3_nt: TGTGCCGGAGTAACGTCGGGGAACTACGTTCATGGCTACACCTTC
cdr3_aa: CAGVTSGNYVHGYTF

j_call: TRBJ2-7
d_call: NA
cdr3_length: 13
v_call: TRBV27
clone_size: once
cdr3_nt: TGTGCCAGCAGTTTTACGGGGGTGGGCGAGCAGTACTTC
cdr3_aa: CASSFTGVGEQYF

j_call: TRBJ2-5
d_call: NA
cdr3_length: 14
v_call: TRBV5-6
clone_size: NA
cdr3_nt: TGTGCCAGCAGCTTAGGCTCTGGGAGAGAGACCCAGTACTTC
cdr3_aa: CASSLGSGRETQYF

j_call: TRBJ2-7
d_call: NA
cdr3_length: 15
v_call: TRBV7-2
clone_size: NA
cdr3_nt: TGTGCCAGCAGCTTAGTACAGGGTAAATCCTACGAGCAGTACTTC
cdr3_aa: CASSLVQGKSYEQYF

j_call: TRBJ2-5
d_call: TRBD1
cdr3_length: 15
v_call: TRBV24-1
clone_size: NA
cdr3_nt: TGTGCCACCAGTGATCCCGGGACAGGGGTAGAGACCCAGTACTTC
cdr3_aa: CATSDPGTGVETQYF

j_call: TRBJ1-1
d_call: NA
cdr3_length: 12
v_call: TRBV29-1
clone_size: NA
cdr3_nt: TGCAGCGGGCACCGAGGGAGCACTGAAGCTTTCTTT
cdr3_aa: CSGHRGSTEAFF

j_call: TRBJ1-6
d_call: TRBD1
cdr3_length: 16
v_call: TRBV30
clone_size: NA
cdr3_nt: TGTGCCTGGAGCCTCCGGGACAGGGTTTATAATTCACCCCTCCACTTT
cdr3_aa: CAWSLRDRVYNSPLHF

j_call: TRBJ1-2
d_call: NA
cdr3_length: 13
v_call: TRBV6-6
clone_size: NA
cdr3_nt: TGTGCCACCCTCGTCGAGCGAGGCTATGGCTACACCTTC
cdr3_aa: CATLVERGYGYTF

j_call: TRBJ2-5
d_call: NA
cdr3_length: 15
v_call: TRBV5-5
clone_size: NA
cdr3_nt: TGTGCCAGCAAAATAGGACACTCAATCCAAGAGACCCAGTACTTC
cdr3_aa: CASKIGHSIQETQYF

j_call: TRBJ1-6
d_call: NA
cdr3_length: 15
v_call: TRBV5-5
clone_size: once
cdr3_nt: TGTGCCAGCAGCCCAACCGGGGGGCTGAATTCACCCCTCCACTTT
cdr3_aa: CASSPTGGLNSPLHF

j_call: TRBJ1-2
d_call: TRBD1
cdr3_length: 15
v_call: TRBV6-6
clone_size: NA
cdr3_nt: TGTGCCAGCAGGGACGGACAGGGGGGAGGCTATGGCTACACCTTC
cdr3_aa: CASRDGQGGGYGYTF

j_call: TRBJ2-1
d_call: NA
cdr3_length: 13
v_call: TRBV24-1
clone_size: NA
cdr3_nt: TGTGCCACCAGTGATTCCTCTCGGAATGAGCAGTTCTTC
cdr3_aa: CATSDSSRNEQFF

j_call: TRBJ1-5
d_call: NA
cdr3_length: 12
v_call: TRBV24-1
clone_size: NA
cdr3_nt: TGTGCCACCAGTGACTCGACACAGCCCCAGCATTTT
cdr3_aa: CATSDSTQPQHF

j_call: TRBJ2-2
d_call: NA
cdr3_length: 15
v_call: TRBV10-3
clone_size: NA
cdr3_nt: TGTGCCATCAGTGGGAATAGCGGCAACACCGGGGAGCTGTTTTTT
cdr3_aa: CAISGNSGNTGELFF

j_call: TRBJ1-1
d_call: NA
cdr3_length: 14
v_call: TRBV7-9
clone_size: NA
cdr3_nt: TGTGCCAGCAGCTTAGAGCGGGGGAACACTGAAGCTTTCTTT
cdr3_aa: CASSLERGNTEAFF

j_call: TRBJ1-1
d_call: NA
cdr3_length: 13
v_call: TRBV15
clone_size: NA
cdr3_nt: TGTGCCACCAGCCCCCGACAGTTCACTGAAGCTTTCTTT
cdr3_aa: CATSPRQFTEAFF

j_call: TRBJ1-4
d_call: NA
cdr3_length: 14
v_call: TRBV3-1/TRBV3-2
clone_size: NA
cdr3_nt: TGTGCCACCACGGGGGGGTTAACTAATGAAAAACTGTTTTTT
cdr3_aa: CATTGGLTNEKLFF

j_call: TRBJ1-3
d_call: NA
cdr3_length: 15
v_call: TRBV7-2
clone_size: NA
cdr3_nt: TGTGCCAGCAGCGTAGACCCGAGCTCTGGAAACACCATATATTTT
cdr3_aa: CASSVDPSSGNTIYF